These T cell receptor beta chains were read from a single sample in a study of cytomegalovirus exposure and HLA in healthy donors. TCRdb keeps only in-frame clones here, not all; method: immunoSEQ multiplex PCR. Among about 250,000 clones listed, 75% to 85% were seen once. Sequencing was carried out using PBMCs. The receptors here all came from a girl aged 2 to 9 in good health and CMV-seronegative. Both conserved end residues are part of each CDR3. The order of the fields is CDR3 length, V gene, clone size, J gene, D gene, CDR3 DNA, CDR3 protein. D genes are given only for firm matches. Clone size appears in some rows only: once, few, many, or a class for an expanded clone.

length: 15; V: TRBV15; size: .; J: TRBJ1-5; D: TRBD1; DNA: TGTGCCACCAGCTTCGGGACAGGGTTAAATCAGCCCCAGCATTTT; CDR3: CATSFGTGLNQPQHF
length: 15; V: TRBV4-1; size: .; J: TRBJ2-5; D: .; DNA: TGCGCCAGCAGCTCTATTCTGGGCGGGTCGGAGACCCAGTACTTC; CDR3: CASSSILGGSETQYF
length: 15; V: TRBV2; size: .; J: TRBJ2-7; D: .; DNA: TGTGCCAGCAGTGAGGGAGCTTCGGCAGTCTACGAGCAGTACTTC; CDR3: CASSEGASAVYEQYF
length: 15; V: TRBV6-5; size: .; J: TRBJ1-3; D: TRBD1; DNA: TGTGCCAGCAGAGCAGGGGGAAGCTCTGGAAACACCATATATTTT; CDR3: CASRAGGSSGNTIYF
length: 14; V: TRBV28; size: few; J: TRBJ1-3; D: TRBD1; DNA: TGTGCCGGTCAGGGGGCCCTCTCTGGAAACACCATATATTTT; CDR3: CAGQGALSGNTIYF
length: 17; V: TRBV11-2; size: .; J: TRBJ2-3; D: .; DNA: TGTGCCAGCAGCTTTGATAGCTTCGGTGCTAGCACAGATACGCAGTATTTT; CDR3: CASSFDSFGASTDTQYF
length: 19; V: TRBV13; size: .; J: TRBJ1-3; D: TRBD1; DNA: TGTGCCAGCAGCTTGCTATCGCCGGAATGGACAGGGACTGGAAACACCATATATTTT; CDR3: CASSLLSPEWTGTGNTIYF
length: 15; V: TRBV6-5; size: .; J: TRBJ2-3; D: TRBD2; DNA: TGTGCCAGCAGGGACGTGGCGGGAGTTGCAGATACGCAGTATTTT; CDR3: CASRDVAGVADTQYF
length: 14; V: TRBV2; size: .; J: TRBJ2-1; D: TRBD2; DNA: TGTGCCAGCAGTTGGACTAGCGGGTACAATGAGCAGTTCTTC; CDR3: CASSWTSGYNEQFF
length: 15; V: TRBV6-6; size: .; J: TRBJ2-2; D: TRBD1; DNA: TGTGCCAGCAGACCGACAGGGGGGAACACCGGGGAGCTGTTTTTT; CDR3: CASRPTGGNTGELFF
length: 13; V: TRBV28; size: .; J: TRBJ2-7; D: TRBD2; DNA: TGTGCCAGCAGTTCCCGGACTAGTTACGAGCAGTACTTC; CDR3: CASSSRTSYEQYF
length: 18; V: TRBV5-1; size: .; J: TRBJ1-1; D: .; DNA: TGCGCCAGCAGCTTATCCCCGGAACCTTTCCGGGAAGTCACTGAAGCTTTCTTT; CDR3: CASSLSPEPFREVTEAFF
length: 15; V: TRBV4-1; size: .; J: TRBJ2-1; D: TRBD2; DNA: TGCGCCAGCAGAAAGGGAGCGGGAGAGCTCAATGAGCAGTTCTTC; CDR3: CASRKGAGELNEQFF
length: 15; V: TRBV9; size: few; J: TRBJ2-3; D: TRBD1; DNA: TGTGCCAGCAGCGAGCGAACAGGGGGCACAGATACGCAGTATTTT; CDR3: CASSERTGGTDTQYF
length: 14; V: TRBV9; size: .; J: TRBJ2-7; D: TRBD1; DNA: TGTGCCAGCAGCGTAAAGCGGGACAGGGGCGAGCAGTACTTC; CDR3: CASSVKRDRGEQYF
length: 14; V: TRBV30; size: once; J: TRBJ1-5; D: .; DNA: TGTGCCTGGAGTGGGGCGGCAGGGGCTCAGCCCCAGCATTTT; CDR3: CAWSGAAGAQPQHF
length: 12; V: TRBV6-5; size: .; J: TRBJ2-5; D: TRBD1; DNA: TGTGCCAGCAGCGTTTACAGGGGGCCCCAGTACTTC; CDR3: CASSVYRGPQYF
length: 16; V: TRBV6-6; size: .; J: TRBJ2-7; D: .; DNA: TGTGCCAGCAGTTATGGTCAGCAGGGCAGCTCCTACGAGCAGTACTTC; CDR3: CASSYGQQGSSYEQYF
length: 13; V: TRBV29-1; size: .; J: TRBJ1-2; D: TRBD1; DNA: TGCAGCACCACCAGGGGGCAGGACTATGGCTACACCTTC; CDR3: CSTTRGQDYGYTF
length: 14; V: TRBV10-2; size: few; J: TRBJ2-7; D: .; DNA: TGCGCCAGCGCCCGCGATAGCGCTTACTACGAGCAGTACTTC; CDR3: CASARDSAYYEQYF
length: 17; V: TRBV7-7; size: .; J: TRBJ2-1; D: .; DNA: TGTGCCAGCAGCTTAGGGGGAGGAGGGGGCGCGTACAATGAGCAGTTCTTC; CDR3: CASSLGGGGGAYNEQFF
length: 21; V: TRBV4-1; size: .; J: TRBJ2-1; D: TRBD2; DNA: TGCGCCAGCAGCCAATCTATCTTTTCGAGGACTAGCGGGAGGATAAGGAATGAGCAGTTCTTC; CDR3: CASSQSIFSRTSGRIRNEQFF
length: 12; V: TRBV7-9; size: .; J: TRBJ2-1; D: .; DNA: TGTGCCAGCAGCTCCAACAGGAATGAGCAGTTCTTC; CDR3: CASSSNRNEQFF
length: 15; V: TRBV2; size: .; J: TRBJ2-2; D: .; DNA: TGTGCCAGCAGTGGGGTCAGGGCGAACACCGGGGAGCTGTTTTTT; CDR3: CASSGVRANTGELFF
length: 15; V: TRBV28; size: few; J: TRBJ1-3; D: .; DNA: TGTGCCAGCGGGCAGGCAGCAGTCTCTGGAAACACCATATATTTT; CDR3: CASGQAAVSGNTIYF